This passage covers 13 T cell receptor beta chains from one sample sequenced in a study of cytomegalovirus exposure and HLA in healthy donors. The PCR contained 60 Vbeta and 13 Jbeta primers. Method: immunoSEQ multiplex PCR; TCRdb's copy keeps in-frame clones and lacks some. The data show some 180,000 clones, about 86% seen once. Sequencing used PBMCs. The receptors shown here come from a man between 35 and 55 years old in good health and CMV-seropositive.

The V call is TRBV7-9, the J call TRBJ1-1; D not resolved. This CDR3 has 13 amino acids. V was clipped by 5 bases and J by 0 bases, with 7 bases between them. Germline V gives CDR1 SEHNR, CDR2 FQNEAQ (reference sequence). The CDR3 spells CASSTQMNTEAFF. DNA of the CDR3: TGTGCCAGCAGCACCCAGATGAACACTGAAGCTTTCTTT.

This chain links TRBV10-3 with TRBJ1-4; TRBD1 matches at 9 bases. The CDR3 contains 14 residues. CDR1 and CDR2 from the germline V gene are ENHRY and SYGVKD. V shed 10 bases, J shed 4 bases, and the junction held 7 bases outside the gene matches. For the CDR3, the DNA is TGTGCCACTCGGGACAGGGCGAGTAATGAAAAACTGTTTTTT. Its translation is CATRDRASNEKLFF.

V is TRBV2 and J is TRBJ1-2; D not resolved. The CDR3 is 15 amino acids. Germline V lookup: CDR1 SNHLY, CDR2 FYNNEI. The V end was cut by 5 bases, the J end by 0 bases, with 13 bases between. The CDR3 DNA is TGTGCCAGCAGTCAGGAAGTCCCTGCTAACTATGGCTACACCTTC. Protein sequence: CASSQEVPANYGYTF.

The chain is built from TRBV10-2 and TRBJ1-5; 9 bases align to TRBD1. V shed 3 bases, J shed 3 bases, and the junction held 6 bases outside the gene matches. Per germline, CDR1 WSHSY and CDR2 SAAADI. CDR3 length: 16 amino acids. CDR3 nucleotide sequence: TGCGCCAGCAGTGAATCCGGGACAGGGAACAATCAGCCCCAGCATTTT. Translation gives CASSESGTGNNQPQHF.

This sequence joins TRBV5-1 and TRBJ2-7; D is perhaps TRBD1 (6 bases). The CDR3 has 14 amino acids. The V gene's germline CDR1 is SGHRS and CDR2 YFSETQ. V lost 4 bases and J 2 bases, leaving 13 bases between the germline ends. The CDR3 loop is CASSLTGQTYEQYF. The CDR3 nucleotides read TGCGCCAGCAGCCTCACCGGACAGACCTACGAGCAGTACTTC.

The chain uses TRBV9 and TRBJ2-1; D unresolved. The CDR3 sequence is 15 residues long. Trimming took off 0 bases at V and 3 bases at J, with 10 bases between the two ends. CDR1 and CDR2 (germline): SGDLS, YYNGEE. In nucleotides, the CDR3 is TGTGCCAGCAGCGTAGAGAGCGCTCTCTACAATGAGCAGTTCTTC. Its translation: CASSVESALYNEQFF.

The V call is TRBV4-2, the J call TRBJ2-3; possible D gene TRBD1, 5 bases. Germline V gene lookup returns CDR1 LGHNA and CDR2 YNFKEQ. V was pared by 6 bases and J by 3 bases, with 13 bases between. CDR3 length: 14 residues. The CDR3 spells CASRTEYGTDTQYF. CDR3 bases: TGTGCCAGCAGGACAGAATATGGTACAGATACGCAGTATTTT.

This clone came up a few times. The rearrangement uses TRBV11-3 and TRBJ2-1; possibly TRBD2 for D (7 bases). CDR1 SGHNT and CDR2 YENEEA come from the germline V gene. V was shortened by 4 bases and J by 5 bases, with 18 bases between the two germline ends. The CDR3 consists of 16 residues. CDR3 in DNA: TGTGCCAGCAGCTCGCTAGGGGGGGGACCCCACAATGAGCAGTTCTTC. Translated: CASSSLGGGPHNEQFF.

On this clone: Other DNA sequences in this sample translate to the same CDR3. V usage is TRBV28 and J usage is TRBJ1-5; weak D call: TRBD1 (6 bases). V was shortened by 5 bases and J by 2 bases, with 10 bases between the two germline ends. Per the germline V gene, CDR1 is MDHEN and CDR2 is SYDVKM. The CDR3 runs to 14 residues. The CDR3 bases are TGTGCCAGCAGTGAGACAGGCGGCAATCAGCCCCAGCATTTT. Translation: CASSETGGNQPQHF.

J is TRBJ2-1 and V is TRBV19; 12 nucleotides match TRBD2. CDR1 is LNHDA, CDR2 SQIVND, per germline (reference sequence). J lost 2 bases, V lost 8 bases, and 1 base had no gene match. This CDR3 region has 14 residues. The DNA of the CDR3 is TGTGCCAGTGGACTAGCGGGACCCTACAATGAGCAGTTCTTC. Translated, it gives CASGLAGPYNEQFF.

This chain's CDR3 is CASSWTSGSRNEQFF. The DNA for the CDR3 is TGTGCCAGCAGCTGGACTAGCGGGAGCAGGAATGAGCAGTTCTTC. This chain links TRBV6-5 with TRBJ2-1, with 13 nucleotides matching TRBD2. With 6 bases clipped from V and 7 bases from J, the junction kept 6 bases outside the gene matches. The CDR3 covers 15 residues. From germline, CDR1 is MNHEY and CDR2 SVGAGI.

DNA for the CDR3: TGTGCCATAGGGGGGGGCAGGGAGCAGTACTTC. This gives the protein CAIGGGREQYF. This chain uses TRBV6-1 with TRBJ2-7; a possible D gene is TRBD2 (7 bases). Germline loops: CDR1 MNHNS, CDR2 SASEGT. With 10 bases removed from V and 7 bases from J, the gap between germline ends came to 14 bases. The CDR3 is 11 amino acids.

This clone occurred a few times. Here the CDR3 DNA reads TGCGCCAGCAGCCAAGACCCTACGGGATATGAGACCCAGTACTTC. Its translation: CASSQDPTGYETQYF. The chain combines TRBV4-1 with TRBJ2-5; TRBD2 might be the D (5 bases). The CDR3 runs 15 residues. From germline, CDR1 is MGHRA and CDR2 YSYEKL. The V and J ends lost 0 bases and 5 bases respectively, with 13 bases between them.